This TCR beta chain was captured in a study of blood T cell repertoires in COVID-19. Overall study: T cells, B-cell-depleted T cells, or PBMCs supplied cDNA or gDNA.

This CDR3 has 15 residues. Trimming removed 3 bases at V and 3 bases at J, with 11 bases between. Germline assignment: CDR1 KGHDR and CDR2 SFDVKD. Ages ranged from about 18 to 89 years, with residence in some 25 US areas. Assay: immunoSEQ multiplex PCR; the TCRdb copy retains only in-frame clones and omits some. Among hundreds of thousands of clones listed, around 86% were seen once. The sequence derives from a woman aged 40-49 years with acute COVID-19. The sequenced sample consisted of PBMCs or T cells enriched from blood (not recorded which). J is TRBJ1-5 and V is TRBV24-1; no reliable D call. CDR3 nucleotide sequence: TGTGCCACCAGTGATGCTGGTGACAACAATCAGCCCCAGCATTTT. It is translated as CATSDAGDNNQPQHF.